These T cell receptor beta chains were read from a single sample in a study of cytomegalovirus exposure and HLA in healthy donors. Sequencing used immunoSEQ multiplex PCR; TCRdb keeps in-frame clones, though not all of them. The sample includes approximately 190,000 clones, around 84% of them seen just once. The sample taken for sequencing was PBMCs. These receptors all stem from a man in his forties in good health and CMV-seropositive. Both conserved end residues are part of each CDR3. D genes are given only for firm matches. Some rows mark clone size as missing; the rest say once, few, many or name a class of expanded clone.

TRBJ2-7	TRBV7-6	TRBD1	once	TGTGCCAGCAGCTTAGCGCAGACAGGGGCTGGCGAGCAGTACTTC	CASSLAQTGAGEQYF
TRBJ2-7	TRBV6-5	.	.	TGTGCCAGCATTAGAGGGACTTCCTCACGTGAGCAGTACTTC	CASIRGTSSREQYF
TRBJ2-7	TRBV6-1	.	.	TGTGCCAGCAAGCTCGGGGTTGGCGAACAGTACTTC	CASKLGVGEQYF
TRBJ2-7	TRBV4-3	.	.	TGCGCCAGCAGCCAAGATACACCACGGACAGTAGGGTCCACCTACGAGCAGTACTTC	CASSQDTPRTVGSTYEQYF
TRBJ1-3	TRBV9	TRBD1	.	TGTGCCAGCAGCGTAACAGGGGAGTCTGGAAACACCATATATTTT	CASSVTGESGNTIYF
TRBJ2-7	TRBV28	.	.	TGTGCCAGCACTACCGGGGGACTTGGCTCCTACGAGCAGTACTTC	CASTTGGLGSYEQYF
TRBJ2-7	TRBV5-4	.	once	TGTGCCAGCAGCTTGGCCATTCCAGGGATCCACGAGCAGTACTTC	CASSLAIPGIHEQYF
TRBJ2-3	TRBV11-2	TRBD2	.	TGTGCCAGCAGCCCCTTGACTAGCGGTCCGCAGTATTTT	CASSPLTSGPQYF
TRBJ2-7	TRBV7-2	TRBD2	.	TGTGCCAGCAGTCCAAGAGGAGTTAGCGGGGTTTACGAGCAGTACTTC	CASSPRGVSGVYEQYF
TRBJ1-5	TRBV4-2	TRBD1	.	TGTGCCAGCAGCCTACAGGGGGCTAAGAGCAATCAGCCCCAGCATTTT	CASSLQGAKSNQPQHF
TRBJ2-1	TRBV7-6	.	.	TGTGCCAGCAGCTACCGACAGGACCCCAATGAGCAGTTCTTC	CASSYRQDPNEQFF
TRBJ1-4	TRBV7-2	TRBD1	.	TGTGCCAGCAGCTTAGGAAAGGGCCACAGGGGCCTAGGGGAAAAACTGTTTTTT	CASSLGKGHRGLGEKLFF
TRBJ1-1	TRBV28	TRBD1	.	TGTGCCAGCATCCGTAACAGGGGCGACGCTTTCTTT	CASIRNRGDAFF
TRBJ1-1	TRBV11-2	.	.	TGTGCCAGCAGCTTAGGGCGGCTGAACACTGAAGCTTTCTTT	CASSLGRLNTEAFF
TRBJ1-1	TRBV18	.	.	TGTGCCAGCTCCCACAGGGTGAACACTGAAGCTTTCTTT	CASSHRVNTEAFF
TRBJ2-6	TRBV27	.	.	TGTGCCAGCAGTTTTATCGCTAAAGGGGCCAACGTCCTGACTTTC	CASSFIAKGANVLTF
TRBJ1-4	TRBV29-1	.	.	TGCAGCGTGGCCCTGGGCCGGGGGGATGAAAAACTGTTTTTT	CSVALGRGDEKLFF
TRBJ2-1	TRBV2	TRBD2	.	TGTGCCAGCAGTGGGGAGCGGGGGGTAACCTACAATGAGCAGTTCTTC	CASSGERGVTYNEQFF
TRBJ2-5	TRBV6-5	.	.	TGTGCCAGCAGTTACTCTGGTGAGCAGTACTTC	CASSYSGEQYF
TRBJ1-1	TRBV21-1	.	.	TGTGCCAGCAGCAAAAGAAAAGGGGGGAACACTGAAGCTTTCTTT	CASSKRKGGNTEAFF